These 13 T cell receptor beta chains originate from one sample sequenced in a study of blood T cell repertoires in COVID-19. TCRdb's table, derived via immunoSEQ multiplex PCR, lists solely in-frame clones and lacks some. The sample contains almost 300,000 clones, approximately 86% of which appear only once. Sequencing was done on a sample of peripheral blood. All receptors come from a man in his 70s with acute or convalescent COVID-19.

The chain couples TRBV28 to TRBJ1-2; 11 positions match TRBD1. The CDR3 runs 14 residues. V dropped 2 bases and J dropped 8; count of bases not matched to a gene: 4. Germline values: CDR1 MDHEN, CDR2 SYDVKM. The CDR3 loop is CASSLGQGAGGYTF. The CDR3, as DNA: TGTGCCAGCAGTTTAGGACAGGGGGCTGGGGGCTACACCTTC.

This chain joins TRBV19 and TRBJ1-5; D uncertain. V was trimmed by 3 bases and J by 0 bases, leaving 9 bases between them. Germline V CDR1 and CDR2: LNHDA, SQIVND (reference sequence). This CDR3 is built from 15 residues. The CDR3 loop is CASSMNSNSNQPQHF. The CDR3 DNA reads TGTGCCAGTAGTATGAACAGTAATAGCAATCAGCCCCAGCATTTT. Together with reference TRBV19 and TRBJ1-5, the CDR3 gives the full variable domain: DGGITQSPKYLFRKEGQNVTLSCEQNLNHDAMYWYRQDPGQGLRLIYYSQIVNDFQKGDIAEGYSVSREKKESFPLTVTSAQKNPTAFYLCASSMNSNSNQPQHFGDGTRLSIL.

This clone was seen just once. The chain joins TRBV5-1 to TRBJ2-5, with D tentatively TRBD2 (5 bases). Trimming cost V 1 base and J 5 bases, with 15 bases left between them. This CDR3 is 15 amino acids long. CDR1 SGHRS and CDR2 YFSETQ come from the germline V gene. In DNA, the CDR3 is TGCGCCAGCAGCTTGAGTGGGCTAGCCACGGAGACCCAGTACTTC. It specifies CASSLSGLATETQYF.

V gene TRBV18 combines with J gene TRBJ1-5, with 7 bases identical to TRBD1. CDR3 length: 16 amino acids. V was clipped by 3 bases and J by 2 bases; unmatched bases: 7. Germline V gene data show CDR1 as KGHSH and CDR2 as LQKENI. CDR3 sequence: CASSPPTGMGNQPQHF. The CDR3 region has the DNA TGTGCCAGCTCACCGCCGACAGGGATGGGCAATCAGCCCCAGCATTTT.

CDR3 region: CASSPQGASTDTQYF. In DNA form, the CDR3 reads TGTGCCAGCTCACCACAGGGGGCGAGCACAGATACGCAGTATTTT. The chain couples TRBV18 to TRBJ2-3; 7 bases map to TRBD1. After removal of 1 base from V and 0 bases from J, the junction contained 1 base not matched to a gene. This CDR3 comprises 15 residues. Germline assignment: CDR1 KGHSH and CDR2 LQKENI.

This chain connects TRBV7-2 to TRBJ1-3; TRBD1 agrees at 9 bases. The trim removed 5 bases at V and 2 bases at J, leaving 4 bases unmatched. Germline V gene sequence: CDR1 SGHTA, CDR2 FQGNSA. This CDR3 comprises 15 residues. The DNA of the CDR3 is TGTGCCAGCAGCCCCACAGGGGGCACTGGAAACACCATATATTTT. Its protein product is CASSPTGGTGNTIYF.

V gene TRBV19 combines with J gene TRBJ1-2, with 10 bases fitting TRBD1. V lost 3 bases, J lost 0 bases, and 4 bases stayed unmatched. Germline-derived CDR1 and CDR2 are LNHDA and SQIVND (reference sequence). The CDR3 consists of 16 residues. This CDR3 reads CASSIGQGVSNYGYTF. CDR3 DNA: TGTGCCAGTAGTATTGGACAGGGGGTTTCTAACTATGGCTACACCTTC. The full variable domain, rest sourced from reference TRBV19 and TRBJ1-2, is DGGITQSPKYLFRKEGQNVTLSCEQNLNHDAMYWYRQDPGQGLRLIYYSQIVNDFQKGDIAEGYSVSREKKESFPLTVTSAQKNPTAFYLCASSIGQGVSNYGYTFGSGTRLTVV.

The CDR3 spells CASSSGGGAAQYF. As DNA, the CDR3 is TGTGCCAGCAGCTCCGGTGGTGGGGCGGCCCAGTACTTC. J is TRBJ2-5 and V is TRBV11-2; D is perhaps TRBD1 (5 bases). Trimming stripped 4 bases from V and 9 bases from J, with 15 bases between. The CDR3 is 13 residues long. Germline V gives CDR1 SGHAT, CDR2 FQNNGV.

The chain is built from TRBV24-1 and TRBJ2-6; TRBD1 is a possible D gene (7 bases). V lost 3 bases to trimming and J lost 2 bases, with 13 bases between them. The CDR3 covers 17 residues. Germline V gene sequence: CDR1 KGHDR, CDR2 SFDVKD. The CDR3 DNA follows: TGTGCCACCAGTGATACACAGGGGAGGACTGGGGCCAACGTCCTGACTTTC. This encodes CATSDTQGRTGANVLTF.

The rearrangement links TRBV30 to TRBJ2-3; D is unresolved. This CDR3 has 13 amino acids. Trimming cost V 2 bases and J 2 bases, with 8 bases left between them. Germline V gene sequence: CDR1 GTSNPN, CDR2 SVGIG (reference sequence). The CDR3 nucleotides are TGTGCCTGGAGTCGCGCAATCACAGATACGCAGTATTTT. This encodes CAWSRAITDTQYF.

The chain recombines TRBV7-9 with TRBJ2-7; the D is unclear. Trimming took 2 bases from V and 2 from J, leaving 7 bases between them. The length of the CDR3 is 13 residues. Germline lookup yields CDR1 SEHNR and CDR2 FQNEAQ (reference sequence). The CDR3 DNA sequence: TGTGCCAGCAGCTTACAGTCGACCTACGAGCAGTACTTC. Encoded protein: CASSLQSTYEQYF.

The chain carries TRBV28 and TRBJ1-2, with a weak D call TRBD1 (6 bases). The ends were cut back, 10 bases at V and 0 bases at J, with 15 bases in the middle. The CDR3 has 14 residues. CDR1 and CDR2 (germline): MDHEN, SYDVKM. This CDR3 is CAIVRGHANYGYTF. In DNA, the CDR3 is TGTGCCATCGTCCGGGGACACGCTAACTATGGCTACACCTTC.

This chain joins TRBV10-2 and TRBJ2-7; 14 positions agree with TRBD2. V gave up 8 bases and J gave up 5 bases; unmatched junction bases: 5. There are 14 residues in the CDR3. Germline lookup yields CDR1 WSHSY and CDR2 SAAADI. CDR3: CASSGTSGSDEQYF. CDR3 DNA sequence: TGCGCCAGCTCCGGGACTAGCGGGAGTGACGAGCAGTACTTC.